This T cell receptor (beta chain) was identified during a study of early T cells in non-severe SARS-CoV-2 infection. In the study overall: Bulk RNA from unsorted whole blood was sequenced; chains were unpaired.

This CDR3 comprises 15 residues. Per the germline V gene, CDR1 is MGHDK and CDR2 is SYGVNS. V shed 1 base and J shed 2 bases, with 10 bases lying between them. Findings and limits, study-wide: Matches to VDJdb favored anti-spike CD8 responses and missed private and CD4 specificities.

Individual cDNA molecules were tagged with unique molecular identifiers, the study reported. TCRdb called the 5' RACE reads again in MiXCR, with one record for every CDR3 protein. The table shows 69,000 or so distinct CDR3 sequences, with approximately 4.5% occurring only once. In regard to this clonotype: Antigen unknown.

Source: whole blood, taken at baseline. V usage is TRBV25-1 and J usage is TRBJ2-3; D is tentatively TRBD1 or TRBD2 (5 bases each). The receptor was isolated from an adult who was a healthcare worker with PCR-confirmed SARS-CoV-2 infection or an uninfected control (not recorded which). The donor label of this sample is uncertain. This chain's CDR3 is CASSEWGRDTDTQYF. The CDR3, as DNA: TGTGCCAGCAGTGAATGGGGCCGGGACACAGATACGCAGTATTTT.